The clone carrying this TCR beta chain came up once. Recruits, aged about 18 to 95 years, lived in under 25 US areas. Cohort 3 donors were reported recovered after two negative PCRs, clearance, or symptom resolution. Trimming stripped 5 bases from V and 10 bases from J, with 12 bases between. The CDR3 covers 12 residues. The germline V gene has CDR1 SGHAT and CDR2 FQNNGV. The data derive from a study of blood T cell repertoires in COVID-19. In the study overall: COVID-19 samples collected from the United States, Italy and Spain covered acute and convalescent phases.

Original processing methods: How many nucleated cells were present was estimated from reference gene primer amplification. Sequencing was performed with immunoSEQ multiplex PCR; in TCRdb, only in-frame clones are kept and a portion is missing. That table is the source of V, J and clone size, and D and trimming were worked out from the DNA. The sample holds more than 150,000 clones, 70% to 85% seen once. Sample: PBMCs or T cells enriched from blood (not recorded which). The chain combines TRBV11-2 with TRBJ1-3; D uncertain. This sequence originates from a woman aged 45 to 65 who had recovered from COVID-19. This CDR3 is CASSPWPGTIYF. The CDR3 coding sequence is TGTGCCAGCAGCCCATGGCCGGGAACCATATATTTT.